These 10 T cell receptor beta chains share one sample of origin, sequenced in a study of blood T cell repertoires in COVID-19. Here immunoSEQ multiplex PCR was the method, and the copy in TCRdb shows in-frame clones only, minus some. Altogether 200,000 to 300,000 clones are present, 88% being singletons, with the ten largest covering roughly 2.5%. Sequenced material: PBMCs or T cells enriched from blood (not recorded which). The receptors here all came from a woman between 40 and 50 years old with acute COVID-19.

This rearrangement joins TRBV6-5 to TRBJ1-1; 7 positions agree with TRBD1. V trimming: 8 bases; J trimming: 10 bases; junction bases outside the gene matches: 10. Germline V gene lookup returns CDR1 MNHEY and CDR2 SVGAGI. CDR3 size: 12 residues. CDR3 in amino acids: CASRFQGVGAFF. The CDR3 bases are TGTGCCAGCCGTTTTCAGGGGGTTGGAGCTTTCTTT.

The CDR3 reads CASSALAGEISDTQYF. The DNA for the CDR3 is TGTGCCAGCAGTGCCCTAGCGGGAGAAATATCAGATACGCAGTATTTT. The chain carries TRBV6-1 and TRBJ2-3; 10 nucleotides agree with TRBD2. Germline V gives CDR1 MNHNS, CDR2 SASEGT. Losses at the gene ends were 4 bases for V and 4 bases for J; bases not matched to a gene: 8. The CDR3 length is 16 residues.

CDR3 residues: CASSPTGTISGNTIYF. CDR3 sequence (DNA): TGTGCCAGCAGCCCGACCGGGACAATCTCTGGAAACACCATATATTTT. This chain connects TRBV5-5 to TRBJ1-3, with D perhaps matching TRBD1 (6 bases). The CDR3 sequence is 16 residues long. The V gene lost 4 bases and the J gene lost 0 bases, with 14 bases spanning the gap. The V gene's germline CDR1 is SGHKS and CDR2 YYEKEE (reference sequence).

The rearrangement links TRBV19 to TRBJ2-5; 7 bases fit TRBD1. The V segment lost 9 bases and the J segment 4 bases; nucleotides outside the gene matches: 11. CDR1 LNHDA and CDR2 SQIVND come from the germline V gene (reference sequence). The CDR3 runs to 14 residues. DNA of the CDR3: TGTGCCAGCAGTTACAGGGGTGTGATAGAGACCCAGTACTTC. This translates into CASSYRGVIETQYF.

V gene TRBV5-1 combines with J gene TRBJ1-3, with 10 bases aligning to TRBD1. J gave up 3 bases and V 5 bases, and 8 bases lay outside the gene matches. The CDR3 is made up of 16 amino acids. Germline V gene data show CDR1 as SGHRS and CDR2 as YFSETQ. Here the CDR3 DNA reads TGCGCCAGCAGTTCTTTGACAGGGGGCTTTGGAAACACCATATATTTT. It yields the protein CASSSLTGGFGNTIYF. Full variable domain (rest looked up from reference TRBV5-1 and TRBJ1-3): KAGVTQTPRYLIKTRGQQVTLSCSPISGHRSVSWYQQTPGQGLQFLFEYFSETQRNKGNFPGRFSGRQFSNSRSEMNVSTLELGDSALYLCASSSLTGGFGNTIYFGEGSWLTVV.

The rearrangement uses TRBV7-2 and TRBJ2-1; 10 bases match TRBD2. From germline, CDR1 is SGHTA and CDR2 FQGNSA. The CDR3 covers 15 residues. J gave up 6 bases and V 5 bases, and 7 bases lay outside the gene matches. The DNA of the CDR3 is TGTGCCAGCAGCCCTAGCGGGAGATGGGTCAATGAGCAGTTCTTC. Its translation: CASSPSGRWVNEQFF.

The CDR3 DNA sequence: TGTGCCAGCAAAATGTGGACAGGCCAAGGGGATACGCAGTATTTT. It specifies CASKMWTGQGDTQYF. The gene calls are TRBV27 and TRBJ2-3, with 7 bases aligning to TRBD1. Germline lookup yields CDR1 MNHEY and CDR2 SMNVEV (reference sequence). The V and J ends lost 7 bases and 6 bases, in that order; junction bases with no gene match: 13. This CDR3 is 15 amino acids long.

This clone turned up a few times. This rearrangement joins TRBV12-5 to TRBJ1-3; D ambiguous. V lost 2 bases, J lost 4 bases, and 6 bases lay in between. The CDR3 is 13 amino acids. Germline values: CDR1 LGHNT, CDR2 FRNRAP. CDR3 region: CASGLWSGNTIYF. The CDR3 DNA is TGTGCTAGTGGTTTGTGGAGCGGAAACACCATATATTTT.

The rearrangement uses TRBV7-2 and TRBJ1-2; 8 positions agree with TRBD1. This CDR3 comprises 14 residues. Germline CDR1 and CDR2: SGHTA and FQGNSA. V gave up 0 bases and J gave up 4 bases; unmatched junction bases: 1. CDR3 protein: CASSLAGQGYGYTF. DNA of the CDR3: TGTGCCAGCAGCTTAGCCGGACAGGGCTATGGCTACACCTTC. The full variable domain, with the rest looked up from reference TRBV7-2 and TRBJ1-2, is GAGVSQSPSNKVTEKGKDVELRCDPISGHTALYWYRQSLGQGLEFLIYFQGNSAPDKSGLPSDRFSAERTGGSVSTLTIQRTQQEDSAVYLCASSLAGQGYGYTFGSGTRLTVV.

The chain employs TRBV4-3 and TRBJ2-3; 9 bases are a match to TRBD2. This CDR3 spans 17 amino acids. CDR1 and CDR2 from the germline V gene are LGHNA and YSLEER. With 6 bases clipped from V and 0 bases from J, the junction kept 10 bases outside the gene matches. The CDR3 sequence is CASSQSLAGASTDTQYF. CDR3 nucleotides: TGCGCCAGCAGTCAATCATTAGCGGGGGCGAGCACAGATACGCAGTATTTT.